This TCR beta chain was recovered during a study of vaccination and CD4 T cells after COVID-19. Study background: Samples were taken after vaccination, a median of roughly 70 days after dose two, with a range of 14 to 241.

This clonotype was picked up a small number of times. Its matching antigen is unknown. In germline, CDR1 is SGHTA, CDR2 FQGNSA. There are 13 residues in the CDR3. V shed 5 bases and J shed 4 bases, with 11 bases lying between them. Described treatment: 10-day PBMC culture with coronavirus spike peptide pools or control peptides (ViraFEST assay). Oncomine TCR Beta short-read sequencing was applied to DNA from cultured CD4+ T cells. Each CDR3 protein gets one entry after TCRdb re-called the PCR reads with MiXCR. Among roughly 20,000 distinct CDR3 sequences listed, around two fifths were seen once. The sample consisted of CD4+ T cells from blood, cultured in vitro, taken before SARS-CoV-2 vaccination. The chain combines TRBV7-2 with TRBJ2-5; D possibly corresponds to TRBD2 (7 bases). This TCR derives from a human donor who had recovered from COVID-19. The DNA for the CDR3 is TGTGCCAGCAGCCGGGGGGCAGGAGAGACCCAGTACTTC. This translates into CASSRGAGETQYF.